Below, 3 T cell receptor beta chains from the same sample are listed, as sequenced in a study of cytomegalovirus exposure and HLA in healthy donors. PCR was performed using 60 Vbeta and 13 Jbeta primers. Sequencing used immunoSEQ multiplex PCR; TCRdb keeps in-frame clones, though not all of them. The sample contains 90,000 to 120,000 clones, roughly a tenth of which appear only once. Material for sequencing was PBMCs. The receptors originated from a man aged 35-49 years in good health and CMV-seropositive.

J is TRBJ1-5 and V is TRBV11-2; a possible D gene is TRBD1 (6 bases). Germline V gene lookup returns CDR1 SGHAT and CDR2 FQNNGV. Trimming pared 5 bases from V and 5 bases from J, leaving 13 bases between. The CDR3 covers 14 residues. The CDR3 sequence is CASSVDSSDQPQHF. The DNA of the CDR3 is TGTGCCAGCAGCGTGGACAGTTCGGATCAGCCCCAGCATTTT. The full variable domain, rest sourced from reference TRBV11-2 and TRBJ1-5, is EAGVAQSPRYKIIEKRQSVAFWCNPISGHATLYWYQQILGQGPKLLIQFQNNGVVDDSQLPKDRFSAERLKGVDSTLKIQPAKLEDSAVYLCASSVDSSDQPQHFGDGTRLSIL.

In this sample, this clone turned up a few times. This chain connects TRBV29-1 to TRBJ2-7; TRBD2 matches 8 bases. With V trimmed by 3 bases and J by 3 bases, 10 bases remained unmatched. The CDR3 has 15 amino acids. The germline V gene encodes CDR1 SQVTM and CDR2 ANQGSEA. This CDR3 is CSVDWWAGGVYEQYF. DNA of the CDR3: TGCAGCGTTGACTGGTGGGCGGGAGGAGTCTACGAGCAGTACTTC.

The genes are TRBV25-1 and TRBJ1-6; possible D gene TRBD1, 6 bases. This CDR3 spans 17 amino acids. Germline CDR1 and CDR2: MGHDK and SYGVNS. Trimming removed 2 bases from V and 0 bases from J, with 11 bases in between. The CDR3 DNA is TGTGCCAGCAGTGAAGTTGACAGGAGCTCCTATAATTCACCCCTCCACTTT. Its translation is CASSEVDRSSYNSPLHF.